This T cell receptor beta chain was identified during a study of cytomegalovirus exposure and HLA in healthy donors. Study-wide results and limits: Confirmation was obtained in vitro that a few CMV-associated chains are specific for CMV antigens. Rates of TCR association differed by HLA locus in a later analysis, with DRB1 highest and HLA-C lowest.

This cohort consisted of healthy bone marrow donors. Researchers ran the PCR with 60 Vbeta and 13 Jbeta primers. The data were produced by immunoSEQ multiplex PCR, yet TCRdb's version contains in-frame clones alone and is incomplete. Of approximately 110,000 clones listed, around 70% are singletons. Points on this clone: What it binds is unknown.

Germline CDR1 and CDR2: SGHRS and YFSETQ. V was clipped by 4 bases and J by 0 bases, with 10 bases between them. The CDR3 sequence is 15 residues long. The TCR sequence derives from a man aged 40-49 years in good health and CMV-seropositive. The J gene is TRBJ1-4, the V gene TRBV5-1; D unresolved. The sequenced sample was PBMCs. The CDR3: CASSPRQATNEKLFF. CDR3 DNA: TGCGCCAGCAGCCCCCGACAAGCAACTAATGAAAAACTGTTTTTT.